A selection of T cell receptor beta chains follows, all from one sample in a study of vaccination effects on CD4 cells after COVID-19. Profiled with immunoSEQ multiplex PCR; TCRdb holds only in-frame clones, not every one. The repertoire has 42,000 or so clones, roughly 75% of them found once; the top ten carry over 25%. Their target antigens are unknown. The sample here was CD4+ T cells from PBMCs cultured with a peptide pool, taken before COVID-19 vaccination. These receptors were obtained from a human donor who had a prior SARS-CoV-2 infection. Each CDR3 is given with its conserved first and last residue. D genes are given only for firm matches. The size of a clone is reported for some rows only, either as once, few or many, or as a class for expanded clones.

d_gene,v_gene,j_gene,abundance,CDR3nt,CDR3aa
.,TRBV7-2,TRBJ1-1,.,TGTGCCAGCAGCTTTCGCCGGGGGATCGAGAACACTGAAGCTTTCTTT,CASSFRRGIENTEAFF
.,TRBV7-3,TRBJ1-1,few,TGTGCCAGCAGCTTACGAGCCGGGAACACTGAAGCTTTCTTT,CASSLRAGNTEAFF
.,TRBV21-1,TRBJ2-5,.,TGTGCCAGCAGCAAAGTCCCCCACGAGACCCAGTACTTC,CASSKVPHETQYF
.,TRBV19,TRBJ2-5,.,TGTGCCAGTAGTCGGGGGGCCCGGGAGACCCAGTACTTC,CASSRGARETQYF
.,TRBV5-1,TRBJ2-3,.,TGCGCCAGCAGCTTGGGCGCAGATACGCAGTATTTT,CASSLGADTQYF
.,TRBV2,TRBJ1-6,few,TGTGCCAGCAGACCAACTAATTCACCCCTCCACTTT,CASRPTNSPLHF
.,TRBV7-9,TRBJ2-3,.,TGTGCCAGCGCCAAAACAGGGATCACCACAGATACGCAGTATTTT,CASAKTGITTDTQYF
.,TRBV11-3,TRBJ2-1,.,TGTGCCAGCAGGGGGGAGGCTGAGCAGTTCTTC,CASRGEAEQFF
TRBD1,TRBV18,TRBJ1-2,.,TGTGCCAGCTCGGACAGGTCGGTGGGCTACACCTTC,CASSDRSVGYTF
.,TRBV5-5,TRBJ2-3,.,TGTGCCAGCGAACGGGACCGCCGCACAGATACGCAGTATTTT,CASERDRRTDTQYF
.,TRBV21-1,TRBJ1-1,.,TGTGCCAGCAGCAAATTTTTTTTTGAGATTGCCAGAGGCGCTTTCTTT,CASSKFFFEIARGAFF
.,TRBV28,TRBJ2-1,.,TGTGCCAGCATGGGGTCTTGGGGGGATGAGCAGTTCTTC,CASMGSWGDEQFF
TRBD1,TRBV6-5,TRBJ2-7,.,TGTGCCAGCAGGAGGGGGCCCAGTGGGGAGCAGTACTTC,CASRRGPSGEQYF
TRBD2,TRBV23-1,TRBJ2-1,few,TGCGCCAGCAGCGAGGGACTAGCGGACTACAATGAGCAGTTCTTC,CASSEGLADYNEQFF
TRBD2,TRBV25-1,TRBJ2-1,.,TGTGCCAGCAGTGGATCTAGCGGGGGCTACAATGAGCAGTTCTTC,CASSGSSGGYNEQFF
TRBD1,TRBV4-3,TRBJ1-2,.,TGCGCCAGCAGCCAAGAAGAGTACAGGGGGTTCTATGGCTACACCTTC,CASSQEEYRGFYGYTF
.,TRBV7-2,TRBJ2-3,once,TGTGCCAGCAGCTTAGGGTCCGAAGCGGGCACTAGCACAGATACGCAGTATTTT,CASSLGSEAGTSTDTQYF
.,TRBV9,TRBJ1-4,.,TGTGCCAGCAGCGGGAGGACGGTTGCTAATGAAAAACTGTTTTTT,CASSGRTVANEKLFF
.,TRBV5-8,TRBJ1-1,.,TGTGCCAGCAGCGTGGCAATGAGGGGTCTGAGGGTAGGGAACACTGAAGCTTTCTTT,CASSVAMRGLRVGNTEAFF
.,TRBV2,TRBJ2-7,.,TGTGCCAGCAGTGAACAAGGGCCAGGAAACGAGCAGTACTTC,CASSEQGPGNEQYF
.,TRBV5-6,TRBJ2-2,.,TGTGCCAGCAGCTTGGAAGGGGACTTGGGCACCGGGGAGCTGTTTTTT,CASSLEGDLGTGELFF
TRBD2,TRBV19,TRBJ2-5,.,TGTGCCAGTAGTATTAGGGAGGGGGAGACCCAGTACTTC,CASSIREGETQYF
TRBD2,TRBV5-1,TRBJ2-3,once,TGCGCCAGCAGCTTTAACCCTAGCGGGTTCCTTGGAGATACGCAGTATTTT,CASSFNPSGFLGDTQYF
.,TRBV9,TRBJ2-7,.,TGTGCCAGCAGCGTAGGGGCCCTGGCCTACGAGCAGTACTTC,CASSVGALAYEQYF
.,TRBV7-8,TRBJ2-3,.,TGTGCCAGCAGCTTAGTTCGGGCTACCAGCACAGATACGCAGTATTTT,CASSLVRATSTDTQYF
.,TRBV6-2/TRBV6-3,TRBJ1-1,.,TGTGCCAGCAGTTACCCCGCTGGAGGTGTCACTGAAGCTTTCTTT,CASSYPAGGVTEAFF
TRBD1,TRBV3-1/TRBV3-2,TRBJ1-4,.,TGTGCCAGCAGTCATTATGCTAAGACCGGGACAGGTGAAAAACTGTTTTTT,CASSHYAKTGTGEKLFF
TRBD1,TRBV5-4,TRBJ1-2,few,TGTGCCAGCAGCGGAGCGGACAGGGGCATAGGCTACACCTTC,CASSGADRGIGYTF
.,TRBV29-1,TRBJ2-1,.,TGCAGCGTTGCCCCGGCCGACAAGAAGCAGTTCTTC,CSVAPADKKQFF
.,TRBV28,TRBJ1-2,once,TGTGCCAGCAGTTTATTCGGAGGGGTTGGCGGCTACACCTTC,CASSLFGGVGGYTF
.,TRBV5-5,TRBJ2-1,.,TGTGCCAGCACCCAAGGGTTAGGGACCTACAATGAGCAGTTCTTC,CASTQGLGTYNEQFF
TRBD2,TRBV7-2,TRBJ2-7,.,TGTGCCAGCAGCCCGGGACTAGCGGATACCTACGAGCAGTACTTC,CASSPGLADTYEQYF
TRBD1,TRBV12-3/TRBV12-4,TRBJ1-1,.,TGTGCCAGCAGCGAACAGGGGGGCACTGAAGCTTTCTTT,CASSEQGGTEAFF
TRBD2,TRBV30,TRBJ2-3,.,TGTGCCCTAGCGGGGGGGTTGAGCGGCACAGATACGCAGTATTTT,CALAGGLSGTDTQYF
.,TRBV20-1,TRBJ1-6,.,TGCAGTGCTAGTTTGCACGCACCAGGTTCGAATTCACCCCTCCACTTT,CSASLHAPGSNSPLHF
.,TRBV5-1,TRBJ1-2,.,TGCGCCAGCAGCTCCGCCACGGACAGTCAGCGCTATGGCTACACCTTC,CASSSATDSQRYGYTF
TRBD1,TRBV7-2,TRBJ2-5,.,TGTGCCAGCAGCCTTCGGACAGGGGCAGAGACCCAGTACTTC,CASSLRTGAETQYF
TRBD2,TRBV15,TRBJ2-1,.,TGTGCCACCAGCACTAGGGCGGGAGTTAGAAACAATGAGCAGTTCTTC,CATSTRAGVRNNEQFF
.,TRBV7-2,TRBJ2-7,.,TGTGCCAGCACCCCGTCAGGTCGCTACGAGCAGTACTTC,CASTPSGRYEQYF
.,TRBV6-5,TRBJ1-2,few,TGTGCCAGCAGGCGACAGGTGAACTATGGCTACACCTTC,CASRRQVNYGYTF
TRBD2,TRBV30,TRBJ2-7,.,TGTGCCTGGAGAGCTAGCGGGAGTTCCTACGAGCAGTACTTC,CAWRASGSSYEQYF
TRBD2,TRBV5-1,TRBJ2-1,.,TGCGCCAGCAGCTTGGTGTCTAGCGGGAGGGCCTTCGACAATGAGCAGTTCTTC,CASSLVSSGRAFDNEQFF
.,TRBV5-1,TRBJ2-1,.,TGCGCCAGCAGCGCGTCCGGCCCCCCCAATGAGCAGTTCTTC,CASSASGPPNEQFF
TRBD1,TRBV3-1/TRBV3-2,TRBJ1-4,.,TGTGCCAGCAGGTTCTCAGGGGGAGGTGAAAAACTGTTTTTT,CASRFSGGGEKLFF
.,TRBV5-1,TRBJ2-1,.,TGCGCCAGCAGCCCCGGGGCAACTTACAATGAGCAGTTCTTC,CASSPGATYNEQFF
TRBD1,TRBV6-5,TRBJ1-2,.,TGTGCCAGCAGAACCGGGACAGCCTATGGCTACACCTTC,CASRTGTAYGYTF
TRBD2,TRBV4-1,TRBJ2-4,.,TGCGCCAGCAGGCCTGTACTAGCGGGAGCTGCCAAAAACATTCAGTACTTC,CASRPVLAGAAKNIQYF
.,TRBV12-3/TRBV12-4,TRBJ2-7,few,TGTGCCAGCAGCCTGGACAGATTCGCAGAGGTGTACTTC,CASSLDRFAEVYF
.,TRBV7-2,TRBJ2-7,.,TGTGCCAGCAGCTTACGCTCGGACATGTACGAGCAGTACTTC,CASSLRSDMYEQYF
.,TRBV5-1,TRBJ2-2,few,TGCGCCAGCAGCCCTCGGACCTACACCGGGGAGCTGTTTTTT,CASSPRTYTGELFF